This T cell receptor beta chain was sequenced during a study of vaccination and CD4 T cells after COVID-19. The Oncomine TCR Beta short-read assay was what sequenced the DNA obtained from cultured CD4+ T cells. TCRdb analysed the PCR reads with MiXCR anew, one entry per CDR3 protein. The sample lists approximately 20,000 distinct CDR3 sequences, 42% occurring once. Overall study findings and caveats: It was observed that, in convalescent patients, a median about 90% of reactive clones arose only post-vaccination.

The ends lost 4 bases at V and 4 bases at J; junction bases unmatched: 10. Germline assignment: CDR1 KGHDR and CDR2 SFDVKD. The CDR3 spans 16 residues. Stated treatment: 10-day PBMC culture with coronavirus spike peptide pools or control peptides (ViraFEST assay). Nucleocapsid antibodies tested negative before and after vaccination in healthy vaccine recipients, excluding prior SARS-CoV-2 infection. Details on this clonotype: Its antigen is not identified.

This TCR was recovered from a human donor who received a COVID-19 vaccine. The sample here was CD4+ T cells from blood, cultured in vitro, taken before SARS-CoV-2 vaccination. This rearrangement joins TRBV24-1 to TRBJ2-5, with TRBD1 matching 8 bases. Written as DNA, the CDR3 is TGTGCCACCAGTGACCCTGGACAGGGAGTGGGAGAGACCCAGTACTTC. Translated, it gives CATSDPGQGVGETQYF.